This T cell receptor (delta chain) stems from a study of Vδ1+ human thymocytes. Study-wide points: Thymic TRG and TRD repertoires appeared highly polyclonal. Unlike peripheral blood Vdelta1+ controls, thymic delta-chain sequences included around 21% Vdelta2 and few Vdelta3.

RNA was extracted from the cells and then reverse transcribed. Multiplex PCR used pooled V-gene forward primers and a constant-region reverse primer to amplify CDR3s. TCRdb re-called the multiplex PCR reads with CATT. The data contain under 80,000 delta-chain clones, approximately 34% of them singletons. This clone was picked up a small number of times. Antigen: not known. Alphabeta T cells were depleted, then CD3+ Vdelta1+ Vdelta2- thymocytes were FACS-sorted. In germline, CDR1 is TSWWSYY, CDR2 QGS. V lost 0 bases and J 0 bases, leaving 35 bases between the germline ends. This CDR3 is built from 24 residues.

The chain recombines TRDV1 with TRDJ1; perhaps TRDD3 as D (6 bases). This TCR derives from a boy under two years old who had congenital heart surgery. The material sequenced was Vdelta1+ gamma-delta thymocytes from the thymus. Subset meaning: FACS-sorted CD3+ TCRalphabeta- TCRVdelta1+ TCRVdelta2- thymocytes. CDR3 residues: CALGELGLWYYPNWESLYTDKLIF. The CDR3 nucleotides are TGTGCTCTTGGGGAACTAGGCCTATGGTACTACCCCAACTGGGAGTCCTTGTACACCGATAAACTCATCTTT.